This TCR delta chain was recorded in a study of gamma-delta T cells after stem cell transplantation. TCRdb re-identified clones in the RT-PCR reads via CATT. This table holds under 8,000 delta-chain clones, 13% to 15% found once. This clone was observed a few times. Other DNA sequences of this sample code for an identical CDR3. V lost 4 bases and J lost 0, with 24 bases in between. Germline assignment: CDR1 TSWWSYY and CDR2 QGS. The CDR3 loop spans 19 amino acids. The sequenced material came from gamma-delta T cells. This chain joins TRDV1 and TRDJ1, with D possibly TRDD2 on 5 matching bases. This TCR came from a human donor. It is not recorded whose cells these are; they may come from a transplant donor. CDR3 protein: CALGAPPNLRSRYTDKLIF. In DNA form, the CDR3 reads TGTGCTCTTGGGGCTCCTCCTAATCTACGGTCCCGGTACACCGATAAACTCATCTTT.